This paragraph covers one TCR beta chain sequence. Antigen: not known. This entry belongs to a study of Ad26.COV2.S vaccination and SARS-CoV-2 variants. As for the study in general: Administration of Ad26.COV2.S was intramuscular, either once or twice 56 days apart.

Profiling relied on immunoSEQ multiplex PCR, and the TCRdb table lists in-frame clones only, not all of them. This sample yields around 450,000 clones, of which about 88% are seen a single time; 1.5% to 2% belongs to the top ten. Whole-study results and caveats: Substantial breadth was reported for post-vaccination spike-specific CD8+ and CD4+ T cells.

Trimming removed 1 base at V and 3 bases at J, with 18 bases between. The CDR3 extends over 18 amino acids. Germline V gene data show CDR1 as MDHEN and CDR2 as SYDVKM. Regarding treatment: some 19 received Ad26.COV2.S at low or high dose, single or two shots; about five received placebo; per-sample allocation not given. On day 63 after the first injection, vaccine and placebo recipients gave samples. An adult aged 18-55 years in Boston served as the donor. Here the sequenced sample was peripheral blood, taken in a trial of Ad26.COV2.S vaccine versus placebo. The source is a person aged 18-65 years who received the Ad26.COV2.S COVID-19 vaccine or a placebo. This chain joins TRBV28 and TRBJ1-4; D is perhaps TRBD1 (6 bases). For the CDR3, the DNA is TGTGCCAGCAGTTTATACCACGGGGGCGCGGGGGCTAATGAAAAACTGTTTTTT. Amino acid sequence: CASSLYHGGAGANEKLFF.